The 21 T cell receptor beta chains presented below share a single source sample, sequenced in a study of T cells of healthy individuals. TCRdb itself ran the 5' RACE reads through MiXCR, one entry per CDR3 protein. The data show around 100,000 distinct CDR3 sequences, about 16% seen once. Receptors were obtained from a human donor in good health.

V usage is TRBV7-2 and J usage is TRBJ2-1, with a tentative D call TRBD1 (6 bases). From germline, CDR1 is SGHTA and CDR2 FQGNSA. The CDR3 is 15 amino acids. The ends were cut back, 1 base at V and 5 bases at J, with 12 bases in the middle. The CDR3 reads CASSLVWGRDNEQFF. CDR3 in DNA: TGTGCCAGCAGCTTAGTCTGGGGGCGCGACAATGAGCAGTTCTTC. Using reference TRBV7-2 and TRBJ2-1 for the parts outside the CDR3, the full variable domain is GAGVSQSPSNKVTEKGKDVELRCDPISGHTALYWYRQSLGQGLEFLIYFQGNSAPDKSGLPSDRFSAERTGGSVSTLTIQRTQQEDSAVYLCASSLVWGRDNEQFFGPGTRLTVL.

The sample holds a few counts of this clonotype. This chain links TRBV28 with TRBJ2-2, with D possibly called TRBD1 or TRBD2 (5 bases each). The CDR3 has 14 residues. Germline CDR1 reads MDHEN; CDR2 reads SYDVKM. The V end was cut by 3 bases, the J end by 6 bases, with 11 bases between. Written as DNA, the CDR3 is TGTGCCAGCAGTTTCGGGACCGCCTCCGGGGAGCTGTTTTTT. It is translated as CASSFGTASGELFF.

In the case of this clonotype: This could be a read error, since a much larger clone is one nucleotide away. The rearrangement joins TRBV30 to TRBJ1-6; D may be TRBD1 (6 bases). Germline V gene sequence: CDR1 GTSNPN, CDR2 SVGIG (reference sequence). The CDR3 has 14 residues. The chain's CDR3 is CAWSLQGYNLPLHF. In DNA, the CDR3 is TGTGCCTGGAGCCTACAGGGTTACAATTTACCCCTCCACTTT.

This clonotype has just a few counts. The chain carries TRBV20-1 and TRBJ1-4, with a tentative D call TRBD1 (6 bases). The CDR3 sequence is 15 residues long. In germline, CDR1 is DFQATT, CDR2 SNEGSKA (reference sequence). Trimming shortened V by 0 bases and J by 3 bases, and 11 bases separated the two germline ends. The CDR3 DNA follows: TGCAGTGCTAGAGACAGGGGCCGGGCTAATGAAAAACTGTTTTTT. Translated, it gives CSARDRGRANEKLFF.

This clonotype was counted a few times. This chain uses TRBV12-3 or TRBV12-4 with TRBJ1-2; D call uncertain. The CDR3 covers 12 residues. Trimming took 5 bases from V and 8 from J, leaving 12 bases between them. The CDR3 bases are TGTGCCAGCAGTAACTCAGGTTACGGCTACACCTTC. Its translation: CASSNSGYGYTF.

This clonotype was detected a few times. The chain couples TRBV29-1 to TRBJ2-7; 7 bases are a match to TRBD1. V lost 3 bases to trimming and J lost 5 bases; unmatched junction nucleotides: 7. This CDR3 region has 13 residues. Per germline, CDR1 SQVTM and CDR2 ANQGSEA. CDR3 residues: CSVDRQGGNEQYF. As DNA, the CDR3 is TGCAGCGTTGATAGACAGGGCGGCAACGAGCAGTACTTC.

The gene calls are TRBV7-2 and TRBJ2-6; no clear D. The CDR3 is made up of 14 amino acids. Trimming took 3 bases from V and 0 from J, leaving 3 bases between them. The germline V gene encodes CDR1 SGHTA and CDR2 FQGNSA. The CDR3 DNA is TGTGCCAGCAGCTTCCGCTCTGGGGCCAACGTCCTGACTTTC. This gives the protein CASSFRSGANVLTF. The full variable domain, in which reference TRBV7-2 and TRBJ2-6 provide the parts outside the CDR3, is GAGVSQSPSNKVTEKGKDVELRCDPISGHTALYWYRQSLGQGLEFLIYFQGNSAPDKSGLPSDRFSAERTGGSVSTLTIQRTQQEDSAVYLCASSFRSGANVLTFGAGSRLTVL.

This clonotype was seen many times. The V gene is TRBV7-2, the J gene TRBJ1-4; possible D gene TRBD1, 5 bases. Germline assignment: CDR1 SGHTA and CDR2 FQGNSA. The CDR3 is 16 residues long. V lost 5 bases, J lost 4 bases, and 17 bases lay in between. This CDR3 reads CASSDSKGSGNEKLFF. As DNA, the CDR3 is TGTGCCAGCAGCGATTCTAAGGGGTCTGGTAATGAAAAACTGTTTTTT.

This chain uses TRBV11-2 with TRBJ2-7; TRBD1 matches at 12 bases. V lost 0 bases to trimming and J lost 6 bases; unmatched junction nucleotides: 9. Germline CDR1 reads SGHAT; CDR2 reads FQNNGV. The CDR3 is 17 amino acids. The CDR3 region has the DNA TGTGCCAGCAGCTTAGATCGTTGGGACAGGGGGCCCCTCGAGCAGTACTTC. Residues: CASSLDRWDRGPLEQYF.

The chain uses TRBV28 and TRBJ2-4; TRBD1 is a possible D gene (5 bases). Germline lookup yields CDR1 MDHEN and CDR2 SYDVKM. V shed 1 base and J shed 0 bases, with 13 bases lying between them. This CDR3 comprises 17 residues. In DNA, the CDR3 is TGTGCCAGCAGTTTATATAGGGGCGGCCTAGCCAAAAACATTCAGTACTTC. The encoded protein is CASSLYRGGLAKNIQYF.

This clonotype was seen more than once but under ten times. The chain uses TRBV3-1 and TRBJ2-1; D is unresolved. The CDR3 consists of 15 residues. The V end was cut by 3 bases, the J end by 0 bases, with 9 bases between. Germline assignment: CDR1 LGHDT and CDR2 YNNKEL (reference sequence). The CDR3 nucleotides read TGTGCCAGCAGCCAGCCCTCAGGCTCCTACAATGAGCAGTTCTTC. Encoded protein: CASSQPSGSYNEQFF.

At least ten counts were recorded for this clonotype. The V call is TRBV5-5, the J call TRBJ2-7; maybe TRBD1 (5 bases). The CDR3 runs to 14 residues. The germline gives CDR1 SGHKS, CDR2 YYEKEE (reference sequence). Trimming took off 1 base at V and 6 bases at J, with 14 bases between the two ends. The CDR3 sequence is CASSLSRVLGEQYF. The CDR3 DNA follows: TGTGCCAGCAGCTTGAGCAGGGTTTTGGGCGAGCAGTACTTC.

This clonotype was detected ten times or more. This chain uses TRBV7-2 with TRBJ2-3; D gene unclear. Trimming left V 5 bases short and J 6 bases short, with 15 bases between. This CDR3 comprises 14 residues. The germline V gene has CDR1 SGHTA and CDR2 FQGNSA. CDR3 sequence: CASSPGLHADTQYF. The CDR3 DNA follows: TGTGCCAGCAGCCCCGGGCTCCATGCGGATACGCAGTATTTT.

The chain carries TRBV27 and TRBJ1-5; perhaps TRBD1 as D (6 bases). Germline-derived CDR1 and CDR2 are MNHEY and SMNVEV (reference sequence). V was cut by 3 bases and J by 9 bases, with 18 bases left in between. The CDR3 extends over 15 amino acids. The CDR3, as DNA: TGTGCCAGCAGTTTCAACCTAGGGGGGGGTCGGCCCCAGCATTTT. It codes for CASSFNLGGGRPQHF.

The genes are TRBV6-6 and TRBJ1-6; D possibly corresponds to TRBD1 (6 bases). This CDR3 is built from 15 residues. Between the trimmed V and J ends, which lost 8 bases and 10 bases, there was a span of 21 bases. Germline CDR1 and CDR2: MNHNY and SVGAGI (reference sequence). The CDR3 is CASDERGRGNSPLHF. CDR3 in DNA: TGTGCCAGCGATGAACGGGGCAGGGGAAACTCACCCCTCCACTTT.

This clonotype was recorded only once. The chain has TRBV7-9 and TRBJ2-1, with TRBD2 matching 11 bases. CDR1 is SEHNR and CDR2 is FQNEAQ in the germline V gene (reference sequence). The CDR3 totals 15 residues. With 6 bases clipped from V and 8 bases from J, the junction kept 9 bases outside the gene matches. DNA of the CDR3: TGTGCCAGCAGGAAGGTAGCGGGGGGGCTCGATGAGCAGTTCTTC. Its translation is CASRKVAGGLDEQFF.

This clonotype was seen at least ten times. This chain joins TRBV4-3 and TRBJ1-3, with D hard to call. Germline V CDR1 and CDR2: LGHNA, YSLEER. Between the trimmed V and J ends, which lost 0 bases and 7 bases, there was a span of 13 bases. This CDR3 spans 15 amino acids. DNA of the CDR3: TGCGCCAGCAGCCAAGAGAGTCGGGTTCGGAACACCATATATTTT. This sequence encodes CASSQESRVRNTIYF.

The V and J genes are TRBV20-1 and TRBJ1-6; 7 nucleotides match TRBD1. With V trimmed by 6 bases and J by 3 bases, 5 bases remained unmatched. The CDR3 is 14 amino acids. Germline lookup yields CDR1 DFQATT and CDR2 SNEGSKA (reference sequence). The chain's CDR3 is CSAGQDLYNSPLHF. The CDR3 DNA is TGCAGTGCCGGACAGGACCTCTATAATTCACCCCTCCACTTT.

This clonotype was found many times. The rearrangement joins TRBV4-3 to TRBJ1-6, with a tentative D call TRBD1 (5 bases). The germline CDR1 and CDR2 sequences are LGHNA and YSLEER. Trimming cost V 1 base and J 6 bases, with 16 bases left between them. The CDR3 runs 17 residues. The CDR3 region is CASSQVGRGSINSPLHF. The DNA of the CDR3 is TGCGCCAGCAGCCAAGTAGGAAGGGGTTCGATTAATTCACCCCTCCACTTT.

The chain combines TRBV27 with TRBJ1-6; D possibly corresponds to TRBD1 (6 bases). Looked up from germline, CDR1 is MNHEY and CDR2 is SMNVEV (reference sequence). Trimming took off 7 bases at V and 3 bases at J, with 19 bases between the two ends. The CDR3 contains 17 residues. CDR3: CASTKGGPGVYNSPLHF. The CDR3 DNA is TGTGCCAGCACGAAGGGTGGGCCAGGGGTCTATAATTCACCCCTCCACTTT.

As concerns this clonotype: One end of the junction is discordant with germline, which a read error may explain. This chain uses TRBV5-3 with TRBJ2-1, with D possibly TRBD1 on 6 matching bases. TRBV5-3 is marked as an open reading frame, function uncertain. The CDR3 runs 14 residues. The CDR3 nucleotides read TGCGCCAGCAGCTCGGAACAGGGTGTAACGCGACAGTTCTTC. This gives the protein CASSSEQGVTRQFF.